The 25 T cell receptor beta chains in this list originate from one sample, sequenced in a study of cytomegalovirus exposure and HLA in healthy donors (dated by TCRdb to about 2017). Receptor libraries were prepared by the immunoSEQ multiplex PCR assay. For the multiplex PCR, a mixture combining 60 forward primers for TCR Vbeta segments and 13 reverse primers for TCR Jbeta segments was used. As stored in TCRdb, this immuneACCESS dataset retains in-frame rearrangements with V and J assigned. A fraction of the clones does not appear; measured against another copy, unresolved V genes explain less than half of the discrepancy, and the remainder lacks a known reason. The sample records about 200,000 clones, roughly 77% of which are singletons. Clones ranked in the top ten supply about 1.6% of the sample. Sequencing was performed on PBMCs. These receptor sequences come from a woman aged 45-59 years in good health and CMV-seronegative.

The chain is built from TRBV5-1 and TRBJ1-1; 9 bases agree with TRBD1. The junction had 3 bases not matched to a gene; V was cut back by 0 bases and J by 0 bases. Germline values: CDR1 SGHRS, CDR2 YFSETQ. The CDR3 is 16 residues long. CDR3 DNA: TGCGCCAGCAGCTTGGACGGACAGGGGATGAACACTGAAGCTTTCTTT. It yields the protein CASSLDGQGMNTEAFF. Variable domain in full (rest from reference TRBV5-1 and TRBJ1-1): KAGVTQTPRYLIKTRGQQVTLSCSPISGHRSVSWYQQTPGQGLQFLFEYFSETQRNKGNFPGRFSGRQFSNSRSEMNVSTLELGDSALYLCASSLDGQGMNTEAFFGQGTRLTVV.

V usage is TRBV5-1 and J usage is TRBJ2-1; D gene uncertain. The CDR3 loop spans 12 amino acids. Germline V CDR1 and CDR2: SGHRS, YFSETQ. Trimming removed 0 bases at V and 6 bases at J, with 4 bases between. The CDR3 protein is CASSLELNEQFF. The CDR3 nucleotides read TGCGCCAGCAGCTTGGAGCTCAATGAGCAGTTCTTC.

The genes are TRBV28 and TRBJ2-2; tentative D call: TRBD1 (5 bases). The V end was cut by 7 bases, the J end by 2 bases, with 14 bases between. The CDR3 consists of 15 residues. The V gene's germline CDR1 is MDHEN and CDR2 SYDVKM. CDR3 protein: CASTLTDYNTGELFF. For the CDR3, the DNA is TGTGCCAGCACCCTGACAGATTATAACACCGGGGAGCTGTTTTTT.

The J gene is TRBJ2-5, the V gene TRBV4-2; D is ambiguous. Germline V gene data show CDR1 as LGHNA and CDR2 as YNFKEQ. This CDR3 region has 14 residues. The V and J ends lost 5 bases and 3 bases respectively, with 13 bases between them. The CDR3: CASSSSLAEETQYF. In DNA, the CDR3 is TGTGCCAGCAGCTCAAGTCTGGCGGAAGAGACCCAGTACTTC.

The chain employs TRBV6-5 and TRBJ2-1, with D uncertain. The CDR3 sequence is 11 residues long. The V and J ends lost 8 bases and 4 bases respectively, with 6 bases between them. Germline V lookup: CDR1 MNHEY, CDR2 SVGAGI. The CDR3 coding sequence is TGTGCCAGCGCAGATTACAATGAGCAGTTCTTC. This sequence encodes CASADYNEQFF.

CDR3 amino acids: CASSGTGGTEAFF. CDR3 nucleotides: TGTGCCAGCTCCGGGACAGGGGGCACTGAAGCTTTCTTT. The chain recombines TRBV25-1 with TRBJ1-1, with TRBD1 matching over 11 bases. The CDR3 runs 13 residues. V was pared by 8 bases and J by 4 bases, with 3 bases of the junction left unmatched. Germline V gene data show CDR1 as MGHDK and CDR2 as SYGVNS.

The chain employs TRBV6-6 and TRBJ2-5; 7 bases map to TRBD1. Trimming at V came to 7 bases and at J to 5 bases, leaving 7 bases not matched to a gene. The CDR3 sequence is 13 residues long. Germline assignment: CDR1 MNHNY and CDR2 SVGAGI (reference sequence). The CDR3 bases are TGTGCCAGCACCAGGGACAGAACCGAGACCCAGTACTTC. It is translated as CASTRDRTETQYF.

The chain recombines TRBV19 with TRBJ2-3, with D possibly matching TRBD2 (6 bases). The germline gives CDR1 LNHDA, CDR2 SQIVND (reference sequence). Trimming removed 4 bases from V and 1 base from J, with 15 bases in between. The CDR3 is 16 amino acids. CDR3 protein: CASSTRRGARTDTQYF. The DNA of the CDR3 is TGTGCCAGTAGTACCCGCCGCGGGGCCCGCACAGATACGCAGTATTTT.

The gene calls are TRBV29-1 and TRBJ2-1, with 9 bases that match TRBD2. With 4 bases clipped from V and 8 bases from J, the junction kept 12 bases outside the gene matches. This CDR3 spans 15 amino acids. CDR1 and CDR2 from the germline V gene are SQVTM and ANQGSEA. CDR3 sequence: CSVGGVAGESYEQFF. The CDR3 region has the DNA TGCAGCGTTGGGGGGGTAGCGGGAGAATCATATGAGCAGTTCTTC.

The rearrangement links TRBV5-5 to TRBJ2-3, with 10 nucleotides matching TRBD2. The CDR3 runs 15 residues. The V gene's germline CDR1 is SGHKS and CDR2 YYEKEE (reference sequence). The junction had 6 bases not matched to a gene; V was cut back by 5 bases and J by 3 bases. The CDR3 sequence is CASSLLGLATDTQYF. Here the CDR3 DNA reads TGTGCCAGCAGTCTGCTGGGACTAGCGACAGATACGCAGTATTTT.

The rearrangement joins TRBV21-1 to TRBJ2-1; TRBD1 reflects the table's D call only, with no check against the DNA. TRBV21-1 is annotated as a pseudogene. The CDR3 is 16 residues long. The CDR3 DNA is TGTGCCAGCAGCATGCCGCGGACAAGCTCCTACAATGAGCAGTTCTTC. Protein: CASSMPRTSSYNEQFF.

The CDR3 region is CASSPTRGVVDNEQFF. CDR3 DNA: TGTGCCAGCAGCCCTACAAGGGGTGTCGTAGATAATGAGCAGTTCTTC. The chain carries TRBV6-6 and TRBJ2-1, with a weak D call TRBD1 (5 bases). Trimming pared 6 bases from V and 7 bases from J, leaving 22 bases between. Germline V gives CDR1 MNHNY, CDR2 SVGAGI (reference sequence). The length of the CDR3 is 16 residues.

J is TRBJ1-1 and V is TRBV19; 8 positions match TRBD1. In germline, CDR1 is LNHDA, CDR2 SQIVND (reference sequence). The CDR3 has 17 residues. Trimming cost V 3 bases and J 1 base; bases outside gene matches: 10. In nucleotides, the CDR3 is TGTGCCAGTAGTATGCTCCGGACAGGGTTGGGGAACACTGAAGCTTTCTTT. Translation gives CASSMLRTGLGNTEAFF.

This chain links TRBV2 with TRBJ1-2, with 7 nucleotides matching TRBD1. The length of the CDR3 is 13 residues. In germline, CDR1 is SNHLY, CDR2 FYNNEI. Trimming cost V 7 bases and J 6 bases; bases outside gene matches: 8. CDR3 in DNA: TGTGCCAGCATTCTTGACAGGGTCGATGGCTACACCTTC. It codes for CASILDRVDGYTF.

The chain recombines TRBV6-5 with TRBJ2-5, with 10 bases lining up with TRBD1. V lost 9 bases and J lost 11; bases outside the gene matches: 12. Germline CDR1 is MNHEY and CDR2 is SVGAGI. The CDR3 has 13 residues. The CDR3 is CASRGDRGREQYF. In nucleotides, the CDR3 is TGTGCCAGTCGCGGAGACAGGGGGCGAGAGCAGTACTTC.

A single count supports this clone. V usage is TRBV18 and J usage is TRBJ2-1; 10 bases are shared with TRBD2. In germline, CDR1 is KGHSH, CDR2 LQKENI. The CDR3 has 18 residues. Trimming removed 3 bases from V and 4 bases from J; junction bases left unmatched: 12. The CDR3 is CASSPLGSGGATYNEQFF. For the CDR3, the DNA is TGTGCCAGCTCACCCCTTGGGAGCGGGGGGGCTACGTACAATGAGCAGTTCTTC.

The chain couples TRBV18 to TRBJ2-3, with D possibly being TRBD1 (5 bases). The germline CDR1 and CDR2 sequences are KGHSH and LQKENI. The CDR3 is made up of 16 amino acids. The V end was cut by 1 base, the J end by 2 bases, with 13 bases between. CDR3 sequence reads: CASSPLPQVNTDTQYF. CDR3 bases: TGTGCCAGCTCACCACTGCCACAGGTTAACACAGATACGCAGTATTTT. Together with reference TRBV18 and TRBJ2-3, the CDR3 gives the full variable domain: NAGVMQNPRHLVRRRGQEARLRCSPMKGHSHVYWYRQLPEEGLKFMVYLQKENIIDESGMPKERFSAEFPKEGPSILRIQQVVRGDSAAYFCASSPLPQVNTDTQYFGPGTRLTVL.

The chain combines TRBV7-2 with TRBJ2-2; 10 nucleotides align to TRBD2. V shed 9 bases, J shed 7 bases, and the junction held 11 bases outside the gene matches. Per germline, CDR1 SGHTA and CDR2 FQGNSA. This CDR3 has 15 amino acids. CDR3 region: CASTPRVAGGGELFF. DNA for the CDR3: TGTGCCAGTACCCCGAGGGTAGCGGGAGGCGGGGAGCTGTTTTTT.

This clone was counted between two and nine times. The chain is built from TRBV28 and TRBJ1-5; possibly TRBD1 for D (5 bases). The CDR3 is made up of 14 amino acids. Germline V gives CDR1 MDHEN, CDR2 SYDVKM. Trimming cost V 5 bases and J 3 bases, with 11 bases left between them. In DNA, the CDR3 is TGTGCCAGCAGTCGGACACTGAACAATCAGCCCCAGCATTTT. Protein product: CASSRTLNNQPQHF.

The V and J genes are TRBV27 and TRBJ2-5, with no clear D. The end of the DNA is better explained by TRBJ2-7, so the J call may be wrong. The CDR3 totals 13 residues. Germline lookup yields CDR1 MNHEY and CDR2 SMNVEV (reference sequence). The CDR3 protein is CASSSSPNYEQYF. The CDR3 nucleotides read TGTGCCAGCAGTTCCTCTCCCAATTACGAGCAGTACTTC.

The chain has TRBV25-1 and TRBJ1-3, with TRBD1 identical over 8 bases. The junction had 5 bases not matched to a gene; V was cut back by 4 bases and J by 3 bases. The CDR3 length is 15 residues. In germline, CDR1 is MGHDK, CDR2 SYGVNS. The CDR3 region has the DNA TGTGCCAGCAGTGCAGAGACAGGGGTTGGAAACACCATATATTTT. Its protein is CASSAETGVGNTIYF.

As to this clone: The sample holds other DNA sequences that translate to the same CDR3. The chain uses TRBV4-2 and TRBJ2-3, with 12 bases that match TRBD2. The CDR3 spans 15 residues. The germline CDR1 and CDR2 sequences are LGHNA and YNFKEQ. V shed 4 bases and J 4 bases; nucleotides not matched to a gene: 3. The CDR3 nucleotides read TGTGCCAGCAGCCGTCTAGCGGGAGGGCCAGATACGCAGTATTTT. Protein sequence: CASSRLAGGPDTQYF.

The gene calls are TRBV21-1 and TRBJ1-6; the table gives TRBD1 as D, unverified against the DNA. TRBV21-1 is a pseudogene. The CDR3 has 15 amino acids. CDR3: CASSKQGQGDSPLHF. CDR3 nucleotides: TGTGCCAGCAGCAAACAAGGACAGGGTGATTCACCCCTCCACTTT.

This clone was found a few times. The V and J genes are TRBV2 and TRBJ2-7; the match to TRBD1 covers 7 bases. The germline gives CDR1 SNHLY, CDR2 FYNNEI. The CDR3 length is 15 residues. J gave up 4 bases and V 1 base, and 7 bases lay outside the gene matches. The CDR3, as DNA: TGTGCCAGCAGTGAAGTGAGGGGGCCAGGGTACGAGCAGTACTTC. Encoded protein: CASSEVRGPGYEQYF. Drawing the rest from reference TRBV2 and TRBJ2-7, the complete variable domain is EPEVTQTPSHQVTQMGQEVILRCVPISNHLYFYWYRQILGQKVEFLVSFYNNEISEKSEIFDDQFSVERPDGSNFTLKIRSTKLEDSAMYFCASSEVRGPGYEQYFGPGTRLTVT.

The chain joins TRBV4-1 to TRBJ2-7, with a possible D match to TRBD1 (5 bases). Between the trimmed V and J ends, which lost 3 bases and 6 bases, there was a span of 30 bases. Germline V gives CDR1 MGHRA, CDR2 YSYEKL. The CDR3 totals 19 residues. CDR3 sequence reads: CASSQTTAWGVGFMAEQYF. The CDR3 DNA is TGCGCCAGCAGCCAGACGACAGCATGGGGTGTGGGTTTTATGGCCGAGCAGTACTTC.